These T cell receptor beta chains were read from a single sample in a study of T cells in Graves' hyperthyroidism and ophthalmopathy. TCRdb reanalysed the multiplex PCR reads using MiXCR and keeps one entry per CDR3 protein. This repertoire shows about 400,000 distinct CDR3 sequences, 15% found once; its top ten account for about 31%. Input material: blood. These receptors originate from a woman younger than 45 with Graves' hyperthyroidism. Each CDR3 is given with its conserved first and last residue. The D gene is left open where the match is weak. Expanded clones get a size class; other rows say once, few or many, or leave the size out.

v_gene: TRBV6-1; len: 14; abundance: few; d_gene: NA; j_gene: TRBJ2-7; CDR3aa: CASSLYRDTYEQYF
v_gene: TRBV15; len: 18; abundance: NA; d_gene: TRBD1; j_gene: TRBJ1-2; CDR3aa: CATSRDPKGQGSFYGYTF
v_gene: TRBV7-2; len: 15; abundance: NA; d_gene: TRBD1; j_gene: TRBJ2-7; CDR3aa: CASSLAGTDLYEQYF
v_gene: TRBV24-1; len: 18; abundance: few; d_gene: NA; j_gene: TRBJ2-2; CDR3aa: CATSDFGGVGAGDGELFF
v_gene: TRBV6-1; len: 14; abundance: few; d_gene: NA; j_gene: TRBJ2-7; CDR3aa: CASSEVLAAYEQYF
v_gene: TRBV6-1; len: 12; abundance: few; d_gene: NA; j_gene: TRBJ1-3; CDR3aa: CASSGLGNTIYF
v_gene: TRBV20-1; len: 11; abundance: NA; d_gene: NA; j_gene: TRBJ2-3; CDR3aa: CSPSSPDTQYF
v_gene: TRBV7-9; len: 14; abundance: NA; d_gene: TRBD2; j_gene: TRBJ2-1; CDR3aa: CASSSGLADYEQFF
v_gene: TRBV6-2/TRBV6-3; len: 14; abundance: few; d_gene: NA; j_gene: TRBJ1-5; CDR3aa: CASKTGQFNQPQHF
v_gene: TRBV6-1; len: 17; abundance: few; d_gene: TRBD1; j_gene: TRBJ2-7; CDR3aa: CAGSPRAGDRGPYEQYF
v_gene: TRBV20-1; len: 15; abundance: NA; d_gene: TRBD2; j_gene: TRBJ2-2; CDR3aa: CSAVTSGSISGELFF
v_gene: TRBV20-1; len: 13; abundance: NA; d_gene: TRBD1; j_gene: TRBJ2-3; CDR3aa: CSGRQGAKDTQYF
v_gene: TRBV4-1; len: 16; abundance: few; d_gene: TRBD2; j_gene: TRBJ2-3; CDR3aa: CASSLAGGVSVDTQYF
v_gene: TRBV28; len: 16; abundance: many; d_gene: TRBD2; j_gene: TRBJ2-1; CDR3aa: CASSYASGSRYNEQFF
v_gene: TRBV28; len: 14; abundance: NA; d_gene: NA; j_gene: TRBJ1-2; CDR3aa: CASSLRGEGYGYTF
v_gene: TRBV4-1; len: 16; abundance: NA; d_gene: TRBD1; j_gene: TRBJ1-1; CDR3aa: CASSQSLWDRGSEAFF
v_gene: TRBV12-3/TRBV12-4; len: 16; abundance: many; d_gene: NA; j_gene: TRBJ2-5; CDR3aa: CASSLARRGALETQYF
v_gene: TRBV2; len: 17; abundance: few; d_gene: NA; j_gene: TRBJ1-5; CDR3aa: CASSTAQGRGSNQPQHF
v_gene: TRBV19; len: 15; abundance: few; d_gene: TRBD1; j_gene: TRBJ1-6; CDR3aa: CASRPTGQLNSPLHF
v_gene: TRBV27; len: 13; abundance: many; d_gene: NA; j_gene: TRBJ2-5; CDR3aa: CASSFRWEETQYF
v_gene: TRBV7-9; len: 15; abundance: many; d_gene: NA; j_gene: TRBJ2-7; CDR3aa: CASSLVFRVTYEQYF
v_gene: TRBV12-3/TRBV12-4; len: 14; abundance: NA; d_gene: NA; j_gene: TRBJ1-5; CDR3aa: CASSGWGDNQPQHF
v_gene: TRBV7-8; len: 11; abundance: many; d_gene: NA; j_gene: TRBJ2-1; CDR3aa: CASSQNNEQFF
v_gene: TRBV28; len: 15; abundance: NA; d_gene: TRBD2; j_gene: TRBJ2-7; CDR3aa: CASSSPGLAEDEQYF
v_gene: TRBV6-1; len: 13; abundance: many; d_gene: TRBD1; j_gene: TRBJ2-7; CDR3aa: CASTRDRGYEQYF
v_gene: TRBV20-1; len: 16; abundance: many; d_gene: TRBD2; j_gene: TRBJ2-1; CDR3aa: CSAGGLAGVYYNEQFF
v_gene: TRBV24-1; len: 14; abundance: many; d_gene: TRBD1; j_gene: TRBJ2-7; CDR3aa: CATSDPRTGDEQYF
v_gene: TRBV5-1; len: 14; abundance: few; d_gene: NA; j_gene: TRBJ2-2; CDR3aa: CASSLGYRPGELFF
v_gene: TRBV27; len: 9; abundance: many; d_gene: NA; j_gene: TRBJ2-7; CDR3aa: CARSYEQYF
v_gene: TRBV20-1; len: 14; abundance: many; d_gene: NA; j_gene: TRBJ2-7; CDR3aa: CSASLARSSYEQYF
v_gene: TRBV9; len: 16; abundance: NA; d_gene: NA; j_gene: TRBJ2-3; CDR3aa: CASSVGAISSTDTQYF
v_gene: TRBV4-1; len: 14; abundance: NA; d_gene: NA; j_gene: TRBJ2-7; CDR3aa: CASSQATSSYEQYF
v_gene: TRBV7-8; len: 14; abundance: many; d_gene: NA; j_gene: TRBJ2-5; CDR3aa: CASSLNRGQETQYF
v_gene: TRBV24-1; len: 18; abundance: NA; d_gene: TRBD1; j_gene: TRBJ2-1; CDR3aa: CATSDVHSGGYTYNEQFF
v_gene: TRBV6-1; len: 11; abundance: many; d_gene: NA; j_gene: TRBJ1-1; CDR3aa: CASSEGPGAFF
v_gene: TRBV4-1; len: 16; abundance: few; d_gene: TRBD2; j_gene: TRBJ2-1; CDR3aa: CASSRVAGGVANEQFF
v_gene: TRBV29-1; len: 17; abundance: few; d_gene: TRBD2; j_gene: TRBJ2-3; CDR3aa: CSVVGLAGVGGTDTQYF
v_gene: TRBV2; len: 16; abundance: NA; d_gene: NA; j_gene: TRBJ2-6; CDR3aa: CASSTGPGSGANVLTF
v_gene: TRBV11-2; len: 15; abundance: many; d_gene: NA; j_gene: TRBJ2-2; CDR3aa: CASSLVQLNTGELFF
v_gene: TRBV6-1; len: 13; abundance: NA; d_gene: NA; j_gene: TRBJ2-1; CDR3aa: CASNGFLLNEQFF
v_gene: TRBV2; len: 11; abundance: few; d_gene: NA; j_gene: TRBJ2-3; CDR3aa: CASRTQDTQYF
v_gene: TRBV6-6; len: 14; abundance: few; d_gene: NA; j_gene: TRBJ2-2; CDR3aa: CASSYTGNTGELFF
v_gene: TRBV11-2; len: 14; abundance: few; d_gene: NA; j_gene: TRBJ2-7; CDR3aa: CASSLEAVGYEQYF